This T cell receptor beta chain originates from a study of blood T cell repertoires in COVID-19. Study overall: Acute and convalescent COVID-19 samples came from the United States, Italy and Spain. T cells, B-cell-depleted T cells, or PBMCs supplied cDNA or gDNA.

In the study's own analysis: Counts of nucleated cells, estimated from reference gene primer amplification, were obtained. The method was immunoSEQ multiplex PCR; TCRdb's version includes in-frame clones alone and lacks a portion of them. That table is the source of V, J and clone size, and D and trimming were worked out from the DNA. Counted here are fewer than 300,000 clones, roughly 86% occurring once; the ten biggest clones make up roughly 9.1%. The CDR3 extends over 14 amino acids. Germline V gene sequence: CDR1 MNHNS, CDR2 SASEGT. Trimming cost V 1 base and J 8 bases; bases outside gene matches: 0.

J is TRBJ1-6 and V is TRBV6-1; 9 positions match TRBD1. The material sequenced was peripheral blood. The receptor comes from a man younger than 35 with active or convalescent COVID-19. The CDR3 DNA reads TGTGCCAGCAGTGAAGGGACAGGGGATTCACCCCTCCACTTT. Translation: CASSEGTGDSPLHF.